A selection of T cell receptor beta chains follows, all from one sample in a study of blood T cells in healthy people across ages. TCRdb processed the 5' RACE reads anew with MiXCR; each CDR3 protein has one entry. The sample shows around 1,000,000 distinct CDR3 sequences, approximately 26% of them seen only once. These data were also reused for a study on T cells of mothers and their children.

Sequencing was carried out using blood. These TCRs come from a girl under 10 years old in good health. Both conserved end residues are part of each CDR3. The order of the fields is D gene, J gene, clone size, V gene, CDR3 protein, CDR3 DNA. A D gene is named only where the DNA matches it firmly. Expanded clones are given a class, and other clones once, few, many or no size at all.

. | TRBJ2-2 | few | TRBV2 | CASTWGLSANTGELFF | TGTGCCAGCACGTGGGGGTTGAGTGCGAACACCGGGGAGCTGTTTTTT
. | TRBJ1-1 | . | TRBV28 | CASSRSGSGQGTTEAFF | TGTGCCAGCAGCCGATCCGGGTCTGGGCAGGGCACCACTGAAGCTTTCTTT
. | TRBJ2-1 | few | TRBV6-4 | CASSDSREQFF | TGTGCCAGCAGTGACTCAAGGGAGCAGTTCTTC
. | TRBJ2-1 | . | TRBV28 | CAACVETNEQFF | TGTGCCGCGTGTGTGGAGACCAATGAGCAGTTCTTC
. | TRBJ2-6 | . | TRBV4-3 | CASSQVGPSVSGANVLTF | TGCGCCAGCAGCCAAGTAGGCCCCTCGGTCTCTGGGGCCAACGTCCTGACTTTC
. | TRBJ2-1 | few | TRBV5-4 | CASSRPSRSNEQFF | TGTGCCAGCAGCCGACCTAGTAGATCCAATGAGCAGTTCTTC
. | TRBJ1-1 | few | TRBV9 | CASSVAKDGNTEAFF | TGTGCCAGCAGCGTAGCTAAGGACGGTAACACTGAAGCTTTCTTT
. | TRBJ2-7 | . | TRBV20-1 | CSAMSGGSSYEQYF | TGCAGTGCTATGAGTGGGGGAAGCTCCTACGAGCAGTACTTC
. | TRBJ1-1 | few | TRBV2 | CASSLSIYRDLNTEAFF | TGTGCCAGCAGCTTATCCATATACCGGGACCTGAACACTGAAGCTTTCTTT
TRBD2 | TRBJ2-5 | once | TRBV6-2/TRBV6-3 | CASLSTSRQETQYF | TGTGCCAGCTTGTCGACTAGCCGACAAGAGACCCAGTACTTC
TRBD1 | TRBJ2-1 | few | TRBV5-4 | CASRGRDRGLNEQFF | TGTGCCAGCCGCGGCAGGGACAGGGGGTTGAATGAGCAGTTCTTC
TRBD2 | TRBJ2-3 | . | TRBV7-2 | CASSLGGLAGVMTQYF | TGTGCCAGCAGCCTTGGAGGACTAGCGGGGGTAATGACGCAGTATTTT
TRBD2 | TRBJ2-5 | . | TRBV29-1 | CSVGAGGPTETQYF | TGCAGCGTTGGGGCGGGAGGGCCGACAGAGACCCAGTACTTC
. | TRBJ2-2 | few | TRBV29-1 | CSVAASRNTGELFF | TGCAGCGTTGCGGCTTCGAGGAACACCGGGGAGCTGTTTTTT
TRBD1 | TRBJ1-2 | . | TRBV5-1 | CASSPRSAGGYGYTF | TGCGCCAGCAGCCCGAGATCGGCAGGGGGCTATGGCTACACCTTC
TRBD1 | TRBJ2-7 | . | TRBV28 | CASSRQGAFYEQYF | TGTGCCAGCAGTCGACAGGGGGCTTTCTACGAGCAGTACTTC
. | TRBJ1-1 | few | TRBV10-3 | CAISEFRVSEAFF | TGTGCCATCAGTGAGTTCCGGGTTTCTGAAGCTTTCTTT
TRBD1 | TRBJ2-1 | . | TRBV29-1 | CSGRTGEQFF | TGCAGCGGACGGACAGGGGAACAGTTCTTC
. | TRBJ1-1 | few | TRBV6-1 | CASSEAGRNTEAFF | TGTGCCAGCAGTGAAGCAGGCAGAAACACTGAAGCTTTCTTT